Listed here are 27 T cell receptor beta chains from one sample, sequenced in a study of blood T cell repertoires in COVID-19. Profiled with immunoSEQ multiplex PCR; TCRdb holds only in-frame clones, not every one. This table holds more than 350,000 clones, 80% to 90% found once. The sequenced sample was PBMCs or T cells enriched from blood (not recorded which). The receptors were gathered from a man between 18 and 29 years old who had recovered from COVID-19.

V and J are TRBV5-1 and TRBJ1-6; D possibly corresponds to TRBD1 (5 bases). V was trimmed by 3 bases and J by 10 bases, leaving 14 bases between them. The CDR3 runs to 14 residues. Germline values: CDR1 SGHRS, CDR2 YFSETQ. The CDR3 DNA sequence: TGCGCCAGCAGCTCTGGGGCGCGGGAATCACCCCTCCACTTT. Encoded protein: CASSSGARESPLHF.

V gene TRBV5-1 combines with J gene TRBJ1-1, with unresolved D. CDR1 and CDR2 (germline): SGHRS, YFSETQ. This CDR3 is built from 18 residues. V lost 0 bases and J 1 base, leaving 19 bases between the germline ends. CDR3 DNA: TGCGCCAGCAGCTTGGCCCGCGACTACGGGAGGTCGAACACTGAAGCTTTCTTT. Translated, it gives CASSLARDYGRSNTEAFF.

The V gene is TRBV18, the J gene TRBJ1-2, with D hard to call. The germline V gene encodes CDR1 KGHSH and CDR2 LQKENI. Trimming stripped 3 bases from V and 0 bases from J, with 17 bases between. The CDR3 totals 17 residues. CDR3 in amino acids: CASSPTSAGLANYGYTF. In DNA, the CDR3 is TGTGCCAGCTCACCGACCTCGGCAGGCCTCGCTAACTATGGCTACACCTTC.

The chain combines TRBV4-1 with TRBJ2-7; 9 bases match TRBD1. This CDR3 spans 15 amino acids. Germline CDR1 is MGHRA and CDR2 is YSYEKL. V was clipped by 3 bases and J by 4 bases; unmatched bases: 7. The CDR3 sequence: CASSHPGTGRYEQYF. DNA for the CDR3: TGCGCCAGCAGCCACCCCGGGACAGGGAGGTACGAGCAGTACTTC.

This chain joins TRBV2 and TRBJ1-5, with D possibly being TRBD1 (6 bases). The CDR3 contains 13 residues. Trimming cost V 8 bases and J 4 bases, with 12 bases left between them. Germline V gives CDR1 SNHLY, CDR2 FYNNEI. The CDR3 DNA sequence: TGTGCCAGCGGGTACAGGGTAAATCAGCCCCAGCATTTT. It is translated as CASGYRVNQPQHF.

In DNA, the CDR3 is TGTGCCAGTAGTACGCCGGGACTTTACAATGAGCAGTTCTTC. This sequence encodes CASSTPGLYNEQFF. The genes are TRBV19 and TRBJ2-1, with D maybe TRBD2 (6 bases). The germline V gene encodes CDR1 LNHDA and CDR2 SQIVND (reference sequence). The CDR3 covers 14 residues. Deletions cut 4 bases from V and 4 bases from J, with 11 bases between.

CDR3 loop: CASSPGQRGLKSEQFF. CDR3 nucleotides: TGTGCCAGCAGCCCCGGGCAGCGGGGGTTAAAGAGTGAGCAGTTCTTC. The chain employs TRBV7-2 and TRBJ2-1; TRBD2 matches at 8 bases. V was clipped by 5 bases and J by 9 bases; unmatched bases: 15. This CDR3 is 16 amino acids long. From germline, CDR1 is SGHTA and CDR2 FQGNSA.

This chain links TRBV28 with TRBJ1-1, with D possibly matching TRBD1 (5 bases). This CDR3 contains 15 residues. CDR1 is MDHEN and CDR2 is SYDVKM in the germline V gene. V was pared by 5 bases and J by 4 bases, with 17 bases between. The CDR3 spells CASSPRKGLRTEAFF. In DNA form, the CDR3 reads TGTGCCAGCAGTCCCCGGAAGGGGCTTCGCACTGAAGCTTTCTTT.

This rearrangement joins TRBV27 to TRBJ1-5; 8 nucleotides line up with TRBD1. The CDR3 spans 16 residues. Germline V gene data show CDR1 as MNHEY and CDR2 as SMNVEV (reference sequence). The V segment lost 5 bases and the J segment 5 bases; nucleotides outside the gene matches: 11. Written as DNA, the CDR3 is TGTGCCAGCAGTAATAAAGACAGGGGACACGATCAGCCCCAGCATTTT. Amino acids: CASSNKDRGHDQPQHF.

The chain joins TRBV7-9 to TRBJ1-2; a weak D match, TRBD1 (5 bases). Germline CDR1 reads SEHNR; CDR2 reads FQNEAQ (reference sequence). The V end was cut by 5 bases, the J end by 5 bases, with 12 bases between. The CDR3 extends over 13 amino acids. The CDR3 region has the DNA TGTGCCAGCAGCCAAGGACAACTATATGGCTACACCTTC. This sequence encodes CASSQGQLYGYTF.

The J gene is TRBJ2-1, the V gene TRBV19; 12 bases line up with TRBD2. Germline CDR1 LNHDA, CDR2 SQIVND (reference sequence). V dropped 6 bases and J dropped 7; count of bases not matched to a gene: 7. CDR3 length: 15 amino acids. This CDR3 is CASRGTSGLLNEQFF. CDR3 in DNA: TGTGCCAGTAGGGGGACTAGCGGGCTTTTGAATGAGCAGTTCTTC.

CDR3 nucleotides: TGTGCCAGCAGCTTAGCACTAGCGCCTGGTTACGAGCAGTACTTC. Its protein product is CASSLALAPGYEQYF. The V and J genes are TRBV7-6 and TRBJ2-7; the match to TRBD2 covers 7 bases. Per germline, CDR1 SGHVS and CDR2 FNYEAQ. V shed 0 bases, J shed 4 bases, and the junction held 6 bases outside the gene matches. The length of the CDR3 is 15 residues.

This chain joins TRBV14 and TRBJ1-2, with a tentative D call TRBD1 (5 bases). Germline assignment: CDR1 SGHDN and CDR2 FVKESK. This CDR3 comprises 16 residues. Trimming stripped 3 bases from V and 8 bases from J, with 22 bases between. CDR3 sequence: CASSHARAPRQGGYTF. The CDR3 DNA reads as TGTGCCAGCAGCCACGCCAGGGCCCCCCGCCAAGGCGGCTACACCTTC.

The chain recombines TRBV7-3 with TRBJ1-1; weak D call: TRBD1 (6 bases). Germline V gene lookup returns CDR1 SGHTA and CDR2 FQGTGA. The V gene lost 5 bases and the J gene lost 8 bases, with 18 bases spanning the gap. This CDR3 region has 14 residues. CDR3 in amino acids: CASSENRDTEEAFF. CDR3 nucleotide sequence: TGTGCCAGCAGCGAAAACCGGGACACGGAGGAAGCTTTCTTT.

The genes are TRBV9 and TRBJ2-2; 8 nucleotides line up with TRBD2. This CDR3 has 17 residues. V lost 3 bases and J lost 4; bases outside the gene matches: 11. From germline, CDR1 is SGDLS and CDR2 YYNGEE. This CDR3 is CASSAQAGVLSTGELFF. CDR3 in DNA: TGTGCCAGCAGCGCCCAAGCGGGAGTCCTAAGCACCGGGGAGCTGTTTTTT.

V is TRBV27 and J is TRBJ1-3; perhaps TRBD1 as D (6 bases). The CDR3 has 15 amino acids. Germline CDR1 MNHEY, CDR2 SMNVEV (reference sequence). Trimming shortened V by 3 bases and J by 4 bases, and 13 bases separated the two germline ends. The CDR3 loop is CASSLGWTAGNTIYF. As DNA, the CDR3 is TGTGCCAGCAGTTTGGGTTGGACAGCCGGAAACACCATATATTTT.

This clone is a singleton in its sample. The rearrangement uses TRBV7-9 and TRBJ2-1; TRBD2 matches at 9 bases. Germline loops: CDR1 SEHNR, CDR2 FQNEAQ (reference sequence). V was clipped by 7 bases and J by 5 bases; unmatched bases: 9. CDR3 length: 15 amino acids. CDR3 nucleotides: TGTGCCAGCATCCTTAGCGGGGGAATCGACAATGAGCAGTTCTTC. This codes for CASILSGGIDNEQFF. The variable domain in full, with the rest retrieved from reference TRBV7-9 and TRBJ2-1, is DTGVSQNPRHKITKRGQNVTFRCDPISEHNRLYWYRQTLGQGPEFLTYFQNEAQLEKSRLLSDRFSAERPKGSFSTLEIQRTEQGDSAMYLCASILSGGIDNEQFFGPGTRLTVL.

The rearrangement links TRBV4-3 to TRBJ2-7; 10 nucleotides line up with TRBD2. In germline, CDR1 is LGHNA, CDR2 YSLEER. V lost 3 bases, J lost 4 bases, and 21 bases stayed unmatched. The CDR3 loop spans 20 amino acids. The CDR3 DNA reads TGCGCCAGCAGCCATTATCCCGGGACTAGCGAACTGAAATCTTTTTACGAGCAGTACTTC. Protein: CASSHYPGTSELKSFYEQYF.

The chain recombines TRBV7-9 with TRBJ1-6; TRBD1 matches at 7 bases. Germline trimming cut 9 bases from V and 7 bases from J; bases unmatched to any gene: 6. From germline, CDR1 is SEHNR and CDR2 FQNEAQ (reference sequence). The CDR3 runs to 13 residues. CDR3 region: CASEGQMNSPLHF. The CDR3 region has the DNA TGTGCCAGTGAGGGACAGATGAATTCACCCCTCCACTTT.

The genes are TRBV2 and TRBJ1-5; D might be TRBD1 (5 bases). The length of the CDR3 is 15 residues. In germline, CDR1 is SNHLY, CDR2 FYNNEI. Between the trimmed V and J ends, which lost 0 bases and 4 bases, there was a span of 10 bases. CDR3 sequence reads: CASSEAVSGNQPQHF. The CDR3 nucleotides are TGTGCCAGCAGTGAAGCGGTTTCAGGGAATCAGCCCCAGCATTTT. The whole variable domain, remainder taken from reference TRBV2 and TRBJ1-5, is EPEVTQTPSHQVTQMGQEVILRCVPISNHLYFYWYRQILGQKVEFLVSFYNNEISEKSEIFDDQFSVERPDGSNFTLKIRSTKLEDSAMYFCASSEAVSGNQPQHFGDGTRLSIL.

CDR3 DNA: TGTGCCATCAGGGGACAGGGGGCTTTGGATGAGCAGTTCTTC. This encodes CAIRGQGALDEQFF. V and J are TRBV10-3 and TRBJ2-1, with 12 bases fitting TRBD1. The germline gives CDR1 ENHRY, CDR2 SYGVKD. J was trimmed by 8 bases and V by 6 bases; bases with no gene match: 5. The CDR3 sequence is 14 residues long.

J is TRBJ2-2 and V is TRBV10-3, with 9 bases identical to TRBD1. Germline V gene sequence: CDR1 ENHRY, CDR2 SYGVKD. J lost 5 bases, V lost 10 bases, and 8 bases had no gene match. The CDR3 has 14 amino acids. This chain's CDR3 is CATSGTGNTGELFF. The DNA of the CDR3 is TGTGCCACCTCCGGGACAGGGAATACCGGGGAGCTGTTTTTT.

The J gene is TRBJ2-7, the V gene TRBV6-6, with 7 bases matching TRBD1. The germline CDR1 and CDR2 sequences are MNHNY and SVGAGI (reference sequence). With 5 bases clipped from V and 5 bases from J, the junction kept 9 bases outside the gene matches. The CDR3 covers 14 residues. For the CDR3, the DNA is TGTGCCAGCAGTACCCTGACAGGGTTAAACGAGCAGTACTTC. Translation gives CASSTLTGLNEQYF.

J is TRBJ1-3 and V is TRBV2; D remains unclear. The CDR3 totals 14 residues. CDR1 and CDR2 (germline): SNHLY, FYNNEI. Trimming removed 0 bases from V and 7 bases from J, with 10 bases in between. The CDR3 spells CASSEAMIGNTIYF. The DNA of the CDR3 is TGTGCCAGCAGTGAAGCCATGATCGGGAACACCATATATTTT.

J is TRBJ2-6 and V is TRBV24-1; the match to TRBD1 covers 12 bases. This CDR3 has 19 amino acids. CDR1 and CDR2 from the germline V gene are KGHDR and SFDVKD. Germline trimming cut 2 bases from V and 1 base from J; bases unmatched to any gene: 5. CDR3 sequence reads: CATSDSWDRGQSGANVLTF. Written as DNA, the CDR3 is TGTGCCACCAGTGATTCTTGGGACAGGGGGCAATCTGGGGCCAACGTCCTGACTTTC.

CDR3 sequence reads: CASSLTGTVGEQYF. The CDR3 DNA is TGCGCCAGCAGCTTGACCGGGACAGTGGGCGAGCAGTACTTC. The chain is built from TRBV5-1 and TRBJ2-7; TRBD1 matches 7 bases. The trim removed 1 base at V and 6 bases at J, leaving 7 bases unmatched. The germline CDR1 and CDR2 sequences are SGHRS and YFSETQ. CDR3 size: 14 residues.

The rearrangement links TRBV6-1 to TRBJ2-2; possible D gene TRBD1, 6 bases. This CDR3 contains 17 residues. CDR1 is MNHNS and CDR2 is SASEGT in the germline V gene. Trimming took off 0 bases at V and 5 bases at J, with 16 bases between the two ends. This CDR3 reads CASSEAGAVLGTGELFF. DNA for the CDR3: TGTGCCAGCAGTGAAGCGGGGGCGGTCCTTGGGACCGGGGAGCTGTTTTTT.